The rows below give T cell receptor beta chains drawn from one sample of a study of cytomegalovirus exposure and HLA in healthy donors. Generated by immunoSEQ multiplex PCR, the TCRdb table keeps only in-frame clones and is missing some. Of some 160,000 clones in the sample, around three quarters were seen once. The sample was PBMCs. These receptors all stem from a woman in her twenties or thirties in good health and CMV-seronegative. CDR3s leave out the opening cysteine and the closing phenylalanine or tryptophan. The D gene is left open where the match is weak.

AWSSGGARTQY	TRBV30	TRBJ2-3	TRBD2
AARQGSEKLF	TRBV10-1	TRBJ1-4	TRBD1
ASSLGAGSQETQY	TRBV7-2	TRBJ2-5	NA
ASSLKGTASSYEQY	TRBV5-1	TRBJ2-7	TRBD1
ASSILDSNTEAF	TRBV19	TRBJ1-1	NA
ASRFPFGRGHTEAF	TRBV28	TRBJ1-1	TRBD1
ASSLTGDREKLF	TRBV6-5	TRBJ1-4	TRBD1
ASSLASRTEAF	TRBV7-9	TRBJ1-1	NA
ASSRLSPRDREVIWYEQY	TRBV4-3	TRBJ2-7	TRBD1
ASSLTRYGYT	TRBV28	TRBJ1-2	NA